These 10 T cell receptor beta chains were all obtained from the same sample, sequenced in a study of cytomegalovirus exposure and HLA in healthy donors (TCRdb year 2017). The library relied on the immunoSEQ multiplex PCR assay. For the multiplex PCR, a mixture combining 60 forward primers for TCR Vbeta segments and 13 reverse primers for TCR Jbeta segments was used. The immuneACCESS repertoire file appears here via TCRdb, limited to in-frame rearrangements. These files lack a portion of the clones; in checked studies, under half of the deficit traces to unresolved V genes, and the cause of the others is not known. Recorded for this sample are about 110,000 clones; 65% to 85% of them occurred a single time. The ten top clones hold around 2.6% of the sample. Material: PBMCs. Receptor source: a male donor in good health and CMV-seropositive.

The chain recombines TRBV7-6 with TRBJ2-7; 7 positions match TRBD2. Germline V gene lookup returns CDR1 SGHVS and CDR2 FNYEAQ. The CDR3 totals 16 residues. V lost 5 bases to trimming and J lost 3 bases; unmatched junction nucleotides: 13. The CDR3 protein is CASSPRGGRTLYEQYF. The CDR3 DNA follows: TGTGCCAGCAGCCCCCGGGGAGGGAGGACCCTCTACGAGCAGTACTTC.

There are a few counts of this clone. This rearrangement joins TRBV4-3 to TRBJ1-5, with D perhaps matching TRBD1 (5 bases). Trimming cost V 4 bases and J 7 bases, with 17 bases left between them. The CDR3 loop spans 15 amino acids. The germline CDR1 and CDR2 sequences are LGHNA and YSLEER. CDR3 amino acids: CASSLSSGGVQPQHF. The CDR3 nucleotides read TGCGCCAGCAGCCTCTCCTCGGGGGGAGTCCAGCCCCAGCATTTT.

The gene calls are TRBV29-1 and TRBJ1-4, with D unresolved. CDR3 length equals 14 residues. The V end lost 6 bases, the J end lost 8 bases, and 19 bases lay between the germline ends. Germline CDR1 is SQVTM and CDR2 is ANQGSEA. CDR3 residues: CSVKAPARGEKLFF. The CDR3 region has the DNA TGCAGCGTGAAAGCCCCGGCGCGAGGGGAAAAACTGTTTTTT.

The V and J genes are TRBV4-1 and TRBJ2-7, with D tentatively TRBD2 (5 bases). This CDR3 spans 15 amino acids. V lost 1 base and J 0 bases, leaving 10 bases between the germline ends. Germline lookup yields CDR1 MGHRA and CDR2 YSYEKL. CDR3 amino acids: CASSQVRGSSYEQYF. The DNA for the CDR3 is TGCGCCAGCAGCCAAGTGCGAGGGAGCTCCTACGAGCAGTACTTC.

Regarding this clone: The junction departs from the called germline gene at one end, perhaps through a read error. The chain is built from TRBV19 and TRBJ1-1; D gene ambiguous. The CDR3 sequence is 13 residues long. Germline V CDR1 and CDR2: LNHDA, SQIVND (reference sequence). CDR3 bases: TGTGTCAGTAGTCCCCCCAATGGAGGGGAAGCTTTCTTT. It encodes CVSSPPNGGEAFF.

In this sample, this clone turned up a few times. V gene TRBV4-3 combines with J gene TRBJ1-2; TRBD1 agrees at 8 bases. The germline CDR1 and CDR2 sequences are LGHNA and YSLEER. With V trimmed by 4 bases and J by 2 bases, 6 bases remained unmatched. This CDR3 has 15 amino acids. CDR3 residues: CASSPAGQGNYGYTF. As DNA, the CDR3 is TGCGCCAGCAGCCCAGCCGGACAGGGAAACTATGGCTACACCTTC.

V gene TRBV1 combines with J gene TRBJ2-5; TRBD2, as called in the table, went unchecked against the DNA. TRBV1 is noted as a pseudogene. The CDR3 covers 17 residues. The DNA of the CDR3 is TGCACCAGCAGCCAAGATGTCCTTCGGGGTTCGAGGGAGACCCAGTACTTC. Translation gives CTSSQDVLRGSRETQYF.

This sequence joins TRBV27 and TRBJ1-4; 9 nucleotides match TRBD1. CDR1 is MNHEY, CDR2 SMNVEV, per germline (reference sequence). Trimming took 3 bases from V and 11 from J; bases not matched to a gene: 19. The CDR3 covers 18 residues. CDR3 loop: CASSFRDRDLRGKGKLFF. The CDR3 DNA reads as TGTGCCAGCAGTTTCCGGGACAGGGACTTGCGAGGAAAAGGGAAACTGTTTTTT.

This clone has just one count. The chain is built from TRBV30 and TRBJ1-6; the D gene is possibly TRBD1 (6 bases). This CDR3 region has 13 residues. The ends were cut back, 4 bases at V and 10 bases at J, with 14 bases in the middle. The germline V gene encodes CDR1 GTSNPN and CDR2 SVGIG (reference sequence). The CDR3, as DNA: TGTGCCTGGACGACCCAGGGGTCATCACCCCTCCACTTT. This codes for CAWTTQGSSPLHF.

J is TRBJ1-2 and V is TRBV7-9; 9 bases align to TRBD1. The CDR3 is 15 amino acids. Trimming removed 4 bases from V and 8 bases from J; junction bases left unmatched: 11. Germline CDR1 reads SEHNR; CDR2 reads FQNEAQ (reference sequence). The CDR3 loop is CASSSGVQTGGGYTF. The CDR3 region has the DNA TGTGCCAGCAGCTCCGGGGTCCAGACAGGGGGAGGCTACACCTTC.